This record covers a single T cell receptor beta chain. Its antigen is still unknown. The study ran its PCR with 60 Vbeta and 13 Jbeta primers. Assay used: immunoSEQ multiplex PCR; TCRdb lists only in-frame clones, some missing. The sample has some 160,000 clones, over 70% seen once. The data belong to a study of cytomegalovirus exposure and HLA in healthy donors. Study details: Most genotyped donors, around four fifths of about 360, had Caucasian-associated genetic ancestry. Regarding the study as a whole: Reported findings show TCR beta sequences accurately forecast HLA-A and HLA-B alleles in most subjects. Several V segments, TRBV6-2 and TRBV6-3 among them, could not be told apart and were dropped.

Healthy individuals who donated bone marrow served as the donors. The germline V gene encodes CDR1 MNHNY and CDR2 SVGAGI (reference sequence). The CDR3 consists of 14 residues. The junction had 5 bases not matched to a gene; V was cut back by 6 bases and J by 1 base. V is TRBV6-6 and J is TRBJ1-1, with 7 bases matching TRBD1. The specimen sequenced was PBMCs. The receptor's source is a woman between 18 and 29 years old in good health and CMV-seronegative. CDR3 nucleotides: TGTGCCAGCAGAGCAGGGGGAGGGAACACTGAAGCTTTCTTT. Protein: CASRAGGGNTEAFF.